One sample yielded the 22 T cell receptor beta chains listed below, sequenced in a study of quantifying T cell responses using KT2 cells. Study as a whole: TCR alpha and beta constant-region primers primed reverse transcription of RNA.

A single-stranded UMI oligo with SP2 sequence was ligated to cDNA 3' ends. The first PCR ran 3 to 5 cycles with an equimolar RC1.1 and RC1.2 beta primer mix. TCRdb used MiXCR to reprocess the UMI-ligation and nested PCR reads, holding one entry per CDR3 protein. The table lists 25,000 to 40,000 distinct CDR3 sequences, about a tenth of them singletons. Sequenced sample: PBMCs spiked with cells of the T cell clone KT2. The receptors were sampled from a human donor.

This clonotype was seen at least ten times. This chain links TRBV7-2 with TRBJ1-1; D ambiguous. This CDR3 spans 14 amino acids. The ends were cut back, 1 base at V and 4 bases at J, with 10 bases in the middle. Per germline, CDR1 SGHTA and CDR2 FQGNSA. CDR3 nucleotide sequence: TGTGCCAGCAGCTTAGTCTCTTATACCACTGAAGCTTTCTTT. This sequence encodes CASSLVSYTTEAFF.

This clonotype was seen repeatedly, ten times or more. CDR3 sequence (DNA): TGCGCCAGCAGCTCATCGCCCGGGACTAGCGGGAGGGGTGAGCAGTTCTTC. Protein sequence: CASSSSPGTSGRGEQFF. The V call is TRBV5-1, the J call TRBJ2-1, with 16 bases identical to TRBD2. The germline V gene has CDR1 SGHRS and CDR2 YFSETQ. Unmatched junction bases numbered 9, after V lost 3 bases and J lost 9 bases. The CDR3 spans 17 residues.

The rearrangement joins TRBV12-3 or TRBV12-4 to TRBJ2-1, with D perhaps TRBD2 (6 bases). The CDR3 is made up of 13 amino acids. Trimming shortened V by 7 bases and J by 15 bases, and 22 bases separated the two germline ends. For the CDR3, the DNA is TGTGCCAGCACCCTGACTCTGGGGGGTTTATTGTTCTTC. As protein: CASTLTLGGLLFF.

Notes on this clonotype: With a much larger clone just one base away, this may be a read error. The chain joins TRBV5-4 to TRBJ2-3, with 9 positions matching TRBD2. This CDR3 comprises 17 residues. Germline V CDR1 and CDR2: SGHNT, YYREEE (reference sequence). V was clipped by 5 bases and J by 4 bases; unmatched bases: 14. Written as DNA, the CDR3 is TGTGCCAGCAGTCCGAGCCTTAGCGGGAGAAATGCAGATACGCAGTATTTT. Its protein is CASSPSLSGRNADTQYF.

This clonotype rates as medium-sized. This sequence joins TRBV28 and TRBJ2-7, with TRBD2 matching over 8 bases. The CDR3 is made up of 16 amino acids. The V gene's germline CDR1 is MDHEN and CDR2 SYDVKM. J gave up 5 bases and V 2 bases, and 11 bases lay outside the gene matches. The chain's CDR3 is CASSLRIAGRVHEQYF. The CDR3 DNA is TGTGCCAGCAGTTTACGCATAGCGGGGAGGGTCCACGAGCAGTACTTC.

Only a few counts were recorded for this clonotype. The chain carries TRBV20-1 and TRBJ2-7; D is ambiguous. Germline CDR1 is DFQATT and CDR2 is SNEGSKA (reference sequence). The germline V and J ends were trimmed by 5 bases and 8 bases, with 10 bases remaining between them. The CDR3 totals 10 residues. The CDR3 here is CSAGRGQQYF. CDR3 nucleotides: TGCAGTGCTGGCCGAGGACAGCAGTACTTC.

This clonotype was counted ten times or more. V usage is TRBV6-2 or TRBV6-3 and J usage is TRBJ1-1; TRBD1 might be the D (5 bases). The germline V and J ends were trimmed by 8 bases and 4 bases, with 11 bases remaining between them. The CDR3 runs 12 residues. Germline-derived CDR1 and CDR2 are MNHEY and SVGEGT. CDR3 sequence: CASGTRTTEAFF. The CDR3 bases are TGTGCCAGCGGGACGAGGACCACTGAAGCTTTCTTT.

The chain carries TRBV12-3 or TRBV12-4 and TRBJ2-2; D gene unclear. The V end lost 6 bases, the J end lost 5 bases, and 13 bases lay between the germline ends. The CDR3 sequence is 14 residues long. The CDR3 spells CASSSPSGTGELFF. In DNA, the CDR3 is TGTGCCAGCAGCTCCCCTAGTGGTACCGGGGAGCTGTTTTTT.

The rearrangement uses TRBV29-1 and TRBJ1-1, with a weak D call TRBD1 (6 bases). The V and J ends lost 4 bases and 4 bases respectively, with 7 bases between them. CDR3 length: 11 amino acids. Germline V gives CDR1 SQVTM, CDR2 ANQGSEA. The CDR3 protein is CSVVRGTEAFF. CDR3 DNA sequence: TGCAGCGTTGTCAGGGGCACTGAAGCTTTCTTT.

With regard to this clonotype: This may be a read error, as it is one base from a much larger clone. The CDR3 protein is CASSWDHSNEQFF. In DNA, the CDR3 is TGTGCCAGCAGCTGGGACCATAGCAATGAGCAGTTCTTC. The chain has TRBV7-2 and TRBJ2-1; D may match TRBD1 or TRBD2 (5 bases each). Trimming left V 4 bases short and J 6 bases short, with 10 bases between. CDR3 length: 13 amino acids. From germline, CDR1 is SGHTA and CDR2 FQGNSA.

The sample holds many counts of this clonotype. The chain employs TRBV4-2 and TRBJ1-1; 7 positions agree with TRBD1. The ends lost 1 base at V and 1 base at J; junction bases unmatched: 3. The germline CDR1 and CDR2 sequences are LGHNA and YNFKEQ. The CDR3 consists of 15 residues. The CDR3 region is CASSQVGQKNTEAFF. The DNA of the CDR3 is TGTGCCAGCAGCCAAGTGGGACAGAAGAACACTGAAGCTTTCTTT.

This clonotype has at least ten counts. The chain uses TRBV5-5 and TRBJ1-5; D gene ambiguous. CDR3 length: 15 residues. The V gene lost 4 bases and the J gene lost 3 bases, with 14 bases spanning the gap. CDR1 and CDR2 from the germline V gene are SGHKS and YYEKEE (reference sequence). The DNA of the CDR3 is TGTGCCAGCAGCGTCGCCGGGCAGTACAATCAGCCCCAGCATTTT. This encodes CASSVAGQYNQPQHF.

This clonotype was counted between two and nine times. This rearrangement joins TRBV6-6 to TRBJ2-7; the match to TRBD1 covers 8 bases. J was trimmed by 5 bases and V by 5 bases; bases with no gene match: 5. The CDR3 is 13 amino acids. Germline values: CDR1 MNHNY, CDR2 SVGAGI (reference sequence). This CDR3 is CASSRQGSHEQYF. In nucleotides, the CDR3 is TGTGCCAGCAGTCGACAGGGGTCCCACGAGCAGTACTTC.

This clonotype was found a few times. The chain combines TRBV12-3 or TRBV12-4 with TRBJ2-1; 14 nucleotides line up with TRBD2. Trimming took 7 bases from V and 2 from J; bases not matched to a gene: 13. The CDR3 is 19 amino acids. The CDR3 bases are TGTGCCAGCACCTTCACCGGGACTAGCGGGAGACTTCCCTACAATGAGCAGTTCTTC. It translates to CASTFTGTSGRLPYNEQFF.

This clonotype appeared a few times. V gene TRBV18 combines with J gene TRBJ2-1, with D possibly matching TRBD1 (5 bases). CDR3 length: 13 amino acids. Deletions cut 3 bases from V and 4 bases from J, with 7 bases between. From germline, CDR1 is KGHSH and CDR2 LQKENI. CDR3 in amino acids: CASSPGLYNEQFF. Written as DNA, the CDR3 is TGTGCCAGCTCACCGGGGCTGTACAATGAGCAGTTCTTC. Combining the CDR3 with reference TRBV18 and TRBJ2-1 gives the whole variable domain NAGVMQNPRHLVRRRGQEARLRCSPMKGHSHVYWYRQLPEEGLKFMVYLQKENIIDESGMPKERFSAEFPKEGPSILRIQQVVRGDSAAYFCASSPGLYNEQFFGPGTRLTVL.

This clonotype appeared many times. V is TRBV20-1 and J is TRBJ1-2; D might be TRBD1 (5 bases). Germline V CDR1 and CDR2: DFQATT, SNEGSKA (reference sequence). This CDR3 is 16 amino acids long. The V end lost 0 bases, the J end lost 0 bases, and 14 bases lay between the germline ends. In DNA form, the CDR3 reads TGCAGTGCTAGAGATCTGTCGACAGACTCTAACTATGGCTACACCTTC. It translates to CSARDLSTDSNYGYTF.

Many counts were recorded for this clonotype. This chain uses TRBV6-5 with TRBJ1-6; 7 nucleotides align to TRBD1. The V gene's germline CDR1 is MNHEY and CDR2 SVGAGI. The ends lost 4 bases at V and 4 bases at J; junction bases unmatched: 4. The CDR3 extends over 15 amino acids. The CDR3 region is CASSWDRKYNSPLHF. In nucleotides, the CDR3 is TGTGCCAGCAGTTGGGACAGAAAATATAATTCACCCCTCCACTTT.

This clonotype was recorded a few times. J is TRBJ2-7 and V is TRBV5-4; no clear D. Trimming removed 2 bases at V and 0 bases at J, with 6 bases between. CDR1 is SGHNT and CDR2 is YYREEE in the germline V gene (reference sequence). The CDR3 runs to 13 residues. The CDR3 sequence is CASSFPSSYEQYF. CDR3 DNA: TGTGCCAGCAGCTTCCCTAGCTCCTACGAGCAGTACTTC.

A few counts support this clonotype. This CDR3 is CASSQDSRRGDQPQHF. As DNA, the CDR3 is TGCGCCAGCAGCCAAGATTCCAGGAGGGGAGATCAGCCCCAGCATTTT. This chain links TRBV4-1 with TRBJ1-5, with D tentatively TRBD1 (5 bases). The CDR3 extends over 16 amino acids. Germline CDR1 MGHRA, CDR2 YSYEKL. Trimming shortened V by 0 bases and J by 5 bases, and 14 bases separated the two germline ends.

This clonotype has only a few counts. One end of the junction varies from germline; a read error may be responsible. V and J are TRBV5-6 and TRBJ2-7; tentative D call: TRBD1 (6 bases). From germline, CDR1 is SGHDT and CDR2 YYEEEE. There are 12 residues in the CDR3. CDR3 residues: CASSLAVGASDF. The DNA for the CDR3 is TGTGCCAGCAGCTTGGCCGTGGGGGCGTCTGACTTC.

This clonotype has just a few counts. This chain links TRBV5-1 with TRBJ2-5; no firm D call. V lost 0 bases, J lost 1 base, and 7 bases lay in between. The germline V gene has CDR1 SGHRS and CDR2 YFSETQ. The CDR3 is 14 residues long. The CDR3 sequence: CASSLDRTQETQYF. In nucleotides, the CDR3 is TGCGCCAGCAGCTTGGACAGAACCCAAGAGACCCAGTACTTC.

This clonotype was seen a handful of times. The chain recombines TRBV5-4 with TRBJ2-6; D gene unclear. CDR1 and CDR2 (germline): SGHNT, YYREEE (reference sequence). Trimming removed 0 bases from V and 1 base from J, with 5 bases in between. This CDR3 comprises 15 residues. CDR3 in amino acids: CASSLGQSGANVLTF. Written as DNA, the CDR3 is TGTGCCAGCAGCTTGGGGCAGTCTGGGGCCAACGTCCTGACTTTC.